Shown below are 19 T cell receptor beta chains from a single sample sequenced in a study of cytomegalovirus exposure and HLA in healthy donors. The PCR ran on 60 Vbeta and 13 Jbeta primers. Method: immunoSEQ multiplex PCR; TCRdb's copy keeps in-frame clones and lacks some. The table shows about 200,000 clones, with around 76% occurring only once. The sequenced material came from PBMCs. These receptors were taken from a man aged 25-40 years in good health and CMV-seronegative.

This chain uses TRBV9 with TRBJ2-2; 7 bases agree with TRBD2. The J segment lost 7 bases and the V segment lost 10 bases, leaving 13 bases of the junction unmatched. CDR1 and CDR2 (germline): SGDLS, YYNGEE. CDR3 length equals 14 residues. The CDR3 spells CAGSRTRILGELFF. The CDR3 DNA reads TGTGCCGGCTCCCGGACTAGGATCCTCGGGGAGCTGTTTTTT.

The chain combines TRBV30 with TRBJ1-6; TRBD1 agrees at 12 bases. This CDR3 is 15 amino acids long. The trim removed 3 bases at V and 8 bases at J, leaving 5 bases unmatched. The germline gives CDR1 GTSNPN, CDR2 SVGIG (reference sequence). The CDR3 reads CAWRSGDRGHSPLHF. CDR3 DNA sequence: TGTGCCTGGAGATCTGGGGACAGGGGGCATTCACCCCTCCACTTT.

The chain joins TRBV2 to TRBJ2-1; 10 bases map to TRBD1. This CDR3 region has 15 residues. V lost 3 bases and J lost 6; bases outside the gene matches: 5. The germline gives CDR1 SNHLY, CDR2 FYNNEI. CDR3 in amino acids: CASSDRDRGGNEQFF. The CDR3 bases are TGTGCCAGCAGTGACCGGGACAGGGGTGGCAATGAGCAGTTCTTC.

This chain joins TRBV7-8 and TRBJ2-7; 7 positions match TRBD1. The J segment lost 3 bases and the V segment lost 4 bases, leaving 6 bases of the junction unmatched. Germline lookup yields CDR1 SGHVS and CDR2 FQNEAQ. The CDR3 spans 14 residues. CDR3: CASSYRQGHYEQYF. CDR3 in DNA: TGTGCCAGCAGCTACCGACAGGGCCACTACGAGCAGTACTTC.

This clone has only a few counts. The chain joins TRBV5-4 to TRBJ2-7, with TRBD2 identical over 10 bases. In germline, CDR1 is SGHNT, CDR2 YYREEE (reference sequence). There are 14 residues in the CDR3. V trimming: 2 bases; J trimming: 3 bases; junction bases outside the gene matches: 2. Here the CDR3 reads CASSFGLADYEQYF. Written as DNA, the CDR3 is TGTGCCAGCAGCTTCGGACTAGCGGACTACGAGCAGTACTTC.

This chain links TRBV28 with TRBJ2-7, with 7 positions matching TRBD1. The V gene end was trimmed by 5 bases and the J gene end by 4 bases; junction bases not matched to a gene: 11. Germline CDR1 MDHEN, CDR2 SYDVKM. The CDR3 has 15 amino acids. The CDR3 spells CASSLPTGALYEQYF. The DNA for the CDR3 is TGTGCCAGCAGTCTCCCTACAGGGGCTTTATACGAGCAGTACTTC.

As to this clone: Within the sample, other DNA sequences also encode this same CDR3. This rearrangement joins TRBV5-6 to TRBJ1-1, with TRBD1 identical over 12 bases. V lost 4 bases, J lost 5 bases, and 6 bases stayed unmatched. CDR3 length equals 15 residues. Germline CDR1 reads SGHDT; CDR2 reads YYEEEE. The CDR3 DNA is TGTGCCAGCAGCCTGGGGGACAGGGGGCAGACTGAAGCTTTCTTT. Translation: CASSLGDRGQTEAFF.

The rearrangement links TRBV27 to TRBJ2-7; the D gene is possibly TRBD2 (6 bases). There are 14 residues in the CDR3. The V gene's germline CDR1 is MNHEY and CDR2 SMNVEV (reference sequence). Trimming removed 1 base at V and 1 base at J, with 8 bases between. The CDR3 reads CASSLLADSYEQYF. CDR3 bases: TGTGCCAGCAGTTTATTAGCGGATTCCTACGAGCAGTACTTC.

V is TRBV18 and J is TRBJ2-4, with TRBD2 matching 11 bases. From germline, CDR1 is KGHSH and CDR2 LQKENI. The CDR3 is made up of 18 amino acids. Trimming took 2 bases from V and 5 from J; bases not matched to a gene: 11. CDR3 DNA sequence: TGTGCCAGCTCACCAGATTCACACCGGGGACTAGCGGAAAACATTCAGTACTTC. Its protein is CASSPDSHRGLAENIQYF.

This chain uses TRBV7-6 with TRBJ2-7; 9 nucleotides match TRBD1. With V trimmed by 5 bases and J by 3 bases, 11 bases remained unmatched. The CDR3 consists of 16 residues. The germline V gene encodes CDR1 SGHVS and CDR2 FNYEAQ. The CDR3 here is CASSPELDRGIYEQYF. The CDR3 DNA is TGTGCCAGCAGCCCCGAGCTGGACAGGGGAATCTACGAGCAGTACTTC.

This chain uses TRBV28 with TRBJ2-3; 9 positions match TRBD1. V shed 8 bases and J 4 bases; nucleotides not matched to a gene: 7. The CDR3 covers 14 residues. The germline V gene encodes CDR1 MDHEN and CDR2 SYDVKM. The CDR3 loop reads CASRGQGLADTQYF. For the CDR3, the DNA is TGTGCCAGCCGGGGACAGGGTCTTGCAGATACGCAGTATTTT.

This chain links TRBV5-3 with TRBJ2-7; 8 bases align to TRBD2. TRBV5-3 carries the ORF label, with uncertain function. V lost 2 bases to trimming and J lost 1 base; unmatched junction nucleotides: 8. The CDR3 is made up of 16 amino acids. The DNA of the CDR3 is TGTGCCAGAAGCTTATCTCAGCGGGAGTGGTCCTACGAGCAGTACTTC. It encodes CARSLSQREWSYEQYF.

The CDR3 here is CASSLGTSGLGETQYF. CDR3 coding DNA: TGCGCCAGCAGCTTGGGTACTAGCGGGCTCGGAGAGACCCAGTACTTC. The chain is built from TRBV5-1 and TRBJ2-5; TRBD2 matches 9 bases. J lost 4 bases, V lost 0 bases, and 7 bases had no gene match. Germline V gene data show CDR1 as SGHRS and CDR2 as YFSETQ. The CDR3 consists of 16 residues.

This clone turned up a few times. The chain joins TRBV5-6 to TRBJ2-2, with D perhaps TRBD1 (6 bases). Deletions cut 4 bases from V and 3 bases from J, with 13 bases between. Per germline, CDR1 SGHDT and CDR2 YYEEEE. The CDR3 sequence is 15 residues long. As DNA, the CDR3 is TGTGCCAGCAGCCTCCGGGACACCTACACCGGGGAGCTGTTTTTT. Translating it yields CASSLRDTYTGELFF. Combining the CDR3 with reference TRBV5-6 and TRBJ2-2 gives the whole variable domain DAGVTQSPTHLIKTRGQQVTLRCSPKSGHDTVSWYQQALGQGPQFIFQYYEEEERQRGNFPDRFSGHQFPNYSSELNVNALLLGDSALYLCASSLRDTYTGELFFGEGSRLTVL.

The gene calls are TRBV6-5 and TRBJ2-5, with D possibly being TRBD2 (5 bases). Germline-derived CDR1 and CDR2 are MNHEY and SVGAGI. There are 13 residues in the CDR3. Trimming took off 8 bases at V and 5 bases at J, with 15 bases between the two ends. CDR3 bases: TGTGCCAGCGGGAAGCGGTTGGGGGAGACCCAGTACTTC. It codes for CASGKRLGETQYF.

The V gene is TRBV5-4, the J gene TRBJ1-6; no firm D call. The germline CDR1 and CDR2 sequences are SGHNT and YYREEE (reference sequence). The V end lost 4 bases, the J end lost 4 bases, and 9 bases lay between the germline ends. The CDR3 is 14 amino acids. The DNA of the CDR3 is TGTGCCAGCAGCCGGGATGATTATAATTCACCCCTCCACTTT. Its translation: CASSRDDYNSPLHF. The whole variable domain, filled in from reference TRBV5-4 and TRBJ1-6, reads ETGVTQSPTHLIKTRGQQVTLRCSSQSGHNTVSWYQQALGQGPQFIFQYYREEENGRGNFPPRFSGLQFPNYSSELNVNALELDDSALYLCASSRDDYNSPLHFGNGTRLTVT.

The chain carries TRBV10-1 and TRBJ2-7, with 9 positions matching TRBD2. With V trimmed by 6 bases and J by 0 bases, 9 bases remained unmatched. Germline V gives CDR1 WNHNN, CDR2 SYGVQD (reference sequence). The CDR3 is 16 residues long. The chain's CDR3 is CASRPPRGRASYEQYF. CDR3 nucleotides: TGCGCCAGCAGACCCCCGCGCGGGAGGGCCTCCTACGAGCAGTACTTC.

The chain couples TRBV5-4 to TRBJ2-6; no definite D call. The CDR3 has 17 amino acids. Per germline, CDR1 SGHNT and CDR2 YYREEE (reference sequence). The V end lost 0 bases, the J end lost 1 base, and 11 bases lay between the germline ends. The CDR3 protein is CASSLANYLSGANVLTF. The CDR3 DNA reads as TGTGCCAGCAGCTTGGCTAACTACTTGTCTGGGGCCAACGTCCTGACTTTC.

V is TRBV10-1 and J is TRBJ2-3; no clear D. The germline V gene has CDR1 WNHNN and CDR2 SYGVQD (reference sequence). V lost 4 bases to trimming and J lost 6 bases, with 8 bases between them. The CDR3 is 12 amino acids. The CDR3 sequence: CASSAPRDTQYF. Written as DNA, the CDR3 is TGCGCCAGCAGTGCCCCGAGGGATACGCAGTATTTT.